Below are 15 T cell receptor beta chains sequenced from a single sample in a study of blood T cell repertoires in COVID-19. Sequencing was performed with immunoSEQ multiplex PCR; in TCRdb, only in-frame clones are kept and a portion is missing. The table has around 80,000 clones, around 81% seen once. Material for sequencing was peripheral blood. Receptors were obtained from a human donor in a cohort sampled during active COVID-19.

The rearrangement uses TRBV27 and TRBJ2-5; 7 nucleotides agree with TRBD2. With 1 base clipped from V and 4 bases from J, the junction kept 0 bases outside the gene matches. The CDR3 has 13 amino acids. CDR1 and CDR2 (germline): MNHEY, SMNVEV (reference sequence). This chain's CDR3 is CASSLWGGETQYF. CDR3 coding DNA: TGTGCCAGCAGTTTATGGGGGGGAGAGACCCAGTACTTC.

This rearrangement joins TRBV5-1 to TRBJ2-5; perhaps TRBD1 as D (6 bases). CDR1 and CDR2 (germline): SGHRS, YFSETQ. The V end was cut by 0 bases, the J end by 3 bases, with 9 bases between. The CDR3 loop spans 14 amino acids. The CDR3 DNA sequence: TGCGCCAGCAGCTTGGGGTGGACAGAAGAGACCCAGTACTTC. It is translated as CASSLGWTEETQYF.

This clone was counted once. The V call is TRBV24-1, the J call TRBJ2-2; 12 bases are shared with TRBD1. CDR1 and CDR2 from the germline V gene are KGHDR and SFDVKD. This CDR3 has 18 amino acids. Trimming took 6 bases from V and 3 from J; bases not matched to a gene: 10. Here the CDR3 DNA reads TGTGCCACCAGTCGGGCTAATTGGGACAGGGGGCACACCGGGGAGCTGTTTTTT. Translating it yields CATSRANWDRGHTGELFF.

This clone has just one count. The chain carries TRBV6-5 and TRBJ1-1; tentative D call: TRBD1 (5 bases). The CDR3 is 14 amino acids. CDR1 MNHEY and CDR2 SVGAGI come from the germline V gene. Trimming took off 4 bases at V and 3 bases at J, with 12 bases between the two ends. The CDR3, as DNA: TGTGCCAGCAGTTCCCAGGGAGGCGACACTGAAGCTTTCTTT. Amino acids: CASSSQGGDTEAFF.

This chain connects TRBV28 to TRBJ1-5; D is perhaps TRBD1 (6 bases). Trimming stripped 6 bases from V and 0 bases from J, with 15 bases between. The CDR3 totals 16 residues. From germline, CDR1 is MDHEN and CDR2 SYDVKM. The CDR3 spells CASSTPGGFSNQPQHF. The CDR3 bases are TGTGCCAGCAGCACTCCGGGGGGCTTTAGCAATCAGCCCCAGCATTTT.

The chain is built from TRBV5-4 and TRBJ1-2, with 7 bases aligning to TRBD1. J lost 4 bases, V lost 0 bases, and 6 bases had no gene match. This CDR3 has 15 amino acids. Germline CDR1 reads SGHNT; CDR2 reads YYREEE (reference sequence). CDR3 coding DNA: TGTGCCAGCAGCTTGGCTCCAGGGGGGAGCTATGGCTACACCTTC. Amino acid sequence: CASSLAPGGSYGYTF.

V is TRBV6-1 and J is TRBJ2-3; 9 nucleotides line up with TRBD2. V lost 2 bases to trimming and J lost 2 bases; unmatched junction nucleotides: 8. Per germline, CDR1 MNHNS and CDR2 SASEGT. The CDR3 sequence is 17 residues long. CDR3 amino acids: CASSEPLTSGYTDTQYF. The CDR3 DNA sequence: TGTGCCAGCAGTGAACCATTGACTAGCGGCTACACAGATACGCAGTATTTT.

CDR3 protein: CASSQDPQGAKGRTEAFF. The CDR3 bases are TGCGCCAGCAGCCAAGATCCGCAGGGGGCTAAAGGACGAACTGAAGCTTTCTTT. This chain connects TRBV4-1 to TRBJ1-1; 8 nucleotides match TRBD1. Per the germline V gene, CDR1 is MGHRA and CDR2 is YSYEKL. V shed 0 bases, J shed 5 bases, and the junction held 14 bases outside the gene matches. The CDR3 is made up of 18 amino acids.

The gene calls are TRBV6-5 and TRBJ1-3, with D possibly TRBD1 on 6 matching bases. This CDR3 has 16 amino acids. Germline V gene sequence: CDR1 MNHEY, CDR2 SVGAGI. Trimming removed 2 bases from V and 8 bases from J, with 19 bases in between. CDR3: CASSYGSGTSADTIYF. CDR3 in DNA: TGTGCCAGCAGTTACGGTAGCGGGACATCTGCCGACACCATATATTTT.

This clone was seen just once. The J gene is TRBJ1-1, the V gene TRBV5-1, with D hard to call. CDR1 and CDR2 (germline): SGHRS, YFSETQ. Trimming took 3 bases from V and 1 from J, leaving 13 bases between them. The CDR3 loop spans 15 amino acids. The CDR3 is CASSSPLERNTEAFF. CDR3 bases: TGCGCCAGCAGCTCCCCATTGGAGAGGAACACTGAAGCTTTCTTT.

The V gene is TRBV29-1, the J gene TRBJ1-1, with TRBD1 identical over 9 bases. Trimming at V came to 7 bases and at J to 5 bases, leaving 8 bases not matched to a gene. This CDR3 region has 13 residues. Looked up from germline, CDR1 is SQVTM and CDR2 is ANQGSEA. The CDR3 region is CSAQRQGGTEAFF. The CDR3 nucleotides read TGCAGCGCTCAACGACAGGGGGGGACTGAAGCTTTCTTT. Variable domain in full (rest from reference TRBV29-1 and TRBJ1-1): SAVISQKPSRDICQRGTSLTIQCQVDSQVTMMFWYRQQPGQSLTLIATANQGSEATYESGFVIDKFPISRPNLTFSTLTVSNMSPEDSSIYLCSAQRQGGTEAFFGQGTRLTVV.

The chain carries TRBV7-8 and TRBJ2-1, with TRBD2 matching over 7 bases. Germline CDR1 SGHVS, CDR2 FQNEAQ. The CDR3 spans 16 residues. V gave up 5 bases and J gave up 0 bases; unmatched junction bases: 7. The CDR3 loop is CASSNGLGASYNEQFF. The CDR3 region has the DNA TGTGCCAGCAGCAATGGACTAGGAGCCTCCTACAATGAGCAGTTCTTC.

V gene TRBV28 combines with J gene TRBJ2-3; possibly TRBD2 for D (6 bases). The CDR3 consists of 16 residues. The germline V and J ends were trimmed by 5 bases and 4 bases, with 19 bases remaining between them. CDR1 and CDR2 (germline): MDHEN, SYDVKM. In DNA, the CDR3 is TGTGCCAGCAGTCCAACCGCCCGGGAGCGAGCAGATACGCAGTATTTT. This encodes CASSPTARERADTQYF.

The gene calls are TRBV9 and TRBJ2-1; D may be TRBD2 (6 bases). The CDR3 has 15 residues. V was trimmed by 2 bases and J by 6 bases, leaving 15 bases between them. Per the germline V gene, CDR1 is SGDLS and CDR2 is YYNGEE. The CDR3 DNA reads TGTGCCAGCAGCGTTGAGGTAGGGAGGATCAATGAGCAGTTCTTC. Translated: CASSVEVGRINEQFF. Drawing the rest from reference TRBV9 and TRBJ2-1, the complete variable domain is DSGVTQTPKHLITATGQRVTLRCSPRSGDLSVYWYQQSLDQGLQFLIQYYNGEERAKGNILERFSAQQFPDLHSELNLSSLELGDSALYFCASSVEVGRINEQFFGPGTRLTVL.

The chain combines TRBV30 with TRBJ2-3, with a tentative D call TRBD1 (5 bases). Per the germline V gene, CDR1 is GTSNPN and CDR2 is SVGIG (reference sequence). The CDR3 is made up of 14 amino acids. V gave up 5 bases and J gave up 3 bases, with 15 bases separating them. CDR3 DNA: TGTGCCTGGTCAGGGCTAGGCAAAACAGATACGCAGTATTTT. It codes for CAWSGLGKTDTQYF.